The 19 T cell receptor beta chains given below trace back to one sample, sequenced in a study of blood T cell repertoires in COVID-19. Assay used: immunoSEQ multiplex PCR; TCRdb lists only in-frame clones, some missing. Altogether approximately 230,000 clones are present, around 88% being singletons, with the ten largest covering over 1.1%. The sequenced sample was peripheral blood. These receptors were taken from a man older than 75 with acute or convalescent COVID-19.

CDR3 bases: TGTGCCAGCAGTTTTGTACAGGGAAATGAAAAACTGTTTTTT. It is translated as CASSFVQGNEKLFF. The rearrangement joins TRBV28 to TRBJ1-4; maybe TRBD1 (6 bases). CDR1 and CDR2 (germline): MDHEN, SYDVKM. V lost 3 bases to trimming and J lost 5 bases, with 10 bases between them. The CDR3 contains 14 residues.

The chain joins TRBV12-3 or TRBV12-4 to TRBJ1-2, with D unclear. Trimming shortened V by 5 bases and J by 1 base, and 8 bases separated the two germline ends. This CDR3 has 13 amino acids. CDR3 coding DNA: TGTGCCAGCAGTAGCGGGGTTAACTATGGCTACACCTTC. As protein: CASSSGVNYGYTF.

CDR3 DNA: TGTGCCAGCAGTGAAGGGACAGCAAGAGCTGGAAACACCATATATTTT. Translating it yields CASSEGTARAGNTIYF. The chain joins TRBV2 to TRBJ1-3; D might be TRBD1 (6 bases). The V gene lost 1 base and the J gene lost 2 bases, with 12 bases spanning the gap. CDR1 is SNHLY, CDR2 FYNNEI, per germline. This CDR3 is built from 16 residues.

The chain recombines TRBV29-1 with TRBJ1-1, with unresolved D. CDR1 is SQVTM and CDR2 is ANQGSEA in the germline V gene. The CDR3 is 12 amino acids. Trimming removed 4 bases from V and 4 bases from J, with 10 bases in between. The CDR3 DNA reads TGCAGCGTTGGACGGGAGGGCACTGAAGCTTTCTTT. Translating it yields CSVGREGTEAFF.

As for this clone: The junction differs from germline at one of its ends, possibly a read error. The chain joins TRBV2 to TRBJ2-3; 10 bases align to TRBD2. CDR3 length: 16 amino acids. Germline CDR1 and CDR2: SNHLY and FYNNEI. The chain's CDR3 is CASTETSGVDGDTQYF. In nucleotides, the CDR3 is TGTGCCAGCACTGAAACTAGCGGGGTGGATGGAGATACGCAGTATTTT.

This chain links TRBV7-3 with TRBJ1-2; 7 nucleotides match TRBD1. The germline CDR1 and CDR2 sequences are SGHTA and FQGTGA. V was clipped by 4 bases and J by 8 bases; unmatched bases: 7. This CDR3 region has 13 residues. This CDR3 is CASSYDQGGGYTF. CDR3 nucleotides: TGTGCCAGCAGCTACGACCAAGGGGGCGGCTACACCTTC.

V gene TRBV6-6 combines with J gene TRBJ1-4; a possible D gene is TRBD1 (5 bases). V was pared by 8 bases and J by 3 bases, with 16 bases between. There are 15 residues in the CDR3. Germline V gene lookup returns CDR1 MNHNY and CDR2 SVGAGI (reference sequence). Here the CDR3 reads CASSPAGGSNEKLFF. The CDR3 DNA sequence: TGTGCCAGCTCTCCCGCCGGGGGGTCTAATGAAAAACTGTTTTTT.

The gene calls are TRBV5-4 and TRBJ2-1, with 9 bases matching TRBD1. V was pared by 8 bases and J by 0 bases, with 9 bases of the junction left unmatched. Germline values: CDR1 SGHNT, CDR2 YYREEE (reference sequence). This CDR3 comprises 16 residues. CDR3 protein: CASTPGQGYSYNEQFF. The DNA for the CDR3 is TGTGCCAGTACACCAGGACAGGGGTACTCCTACAATGAGCAGTTCTTC.

The rearrangement joins TRBV27 to TRBJ1-2; D is uncertain. V was trimmed by 4 bases and J by 4 bases, leaving 10 bases between them. The CDR3 is 13 residues long. Germline V CDR1 and CDR2: MNHEY, SMNVEV (reference sequence). The DNA for the CDR3 is TGTGCCAGCAGTTCCAACAGCCCCTATGGCTACACCTTC. This codes for CASSSNSPYGYTF.

The V and J genes are TRBV5-6 and TRBJ2-5, with TRBD2 as a possible D gene (6 bases). Trimming cost V 1 base and J 5 bases, with 12 bases left between them. Germline CDR1 is SGHDT and CDR2 is YYEEEE. The CDR3 is made up of 14 amino acids. CDR3 region: CASSLFGGNETQYF. For the CDR3, the DNA is TGTGCCAGCAGCTTGTTCGGGGGAAACGAGACCCAGTACTTC.

The CDR3 loop is CASSYSGRADYEQYF. The CDR3 DNA follows: TGTGCCAGCAGCTATTCGGGGAGGGCCGACTACGAGCAGTACTTC. J is TRBJ2-7 and V is TRBV5-6, with TRBD2 matching over 7 bases. CDR1 and CDR2 (germline): SGHDT, YYEEEE. The CDR3 extends over 15 amino acids. V lost 3 bases to trimming and J lost 3 bases; unmatched junction nucleotides: 9.

The sample holds one count of this clone. The chain carries TRBV5-5 and TRBJ1-4, with no clear D. The ends were cut back, 3 bases at V and 4 bases at J, with 13 bases in the middle. The CDR3 contains 15 residues. CDR1 and CDR2 from the germline V gene are SGHKS and YYEKEE (reference sequence). The CDR3 nucleotides are TGTGCCAGCAGCTCCGACACGAAGTATAATGAAAAACTGTTTTTT. This encodes CASSSDTKYNEKLFF.

J is TRBJ1-5 and V is TRBV19; D gene uncertain. CDR1 is LNHDA and CDR2 is SQIVND in the germline V gene (reference sequence). With 5 bases removed from V and 3 bases from J, the gap between germline ends came to 23 bases. This CDR3 spans 18 amino acids. The DNA of the CDR3 is TGTGCCAGTAGTTGGCGGGCGGACCAATTCTACTCCAATCAGCCCCAGCATTTT. Translated: CASSWRADQFYSNQPQHF. The full variable domain, its missing parts supplied by reference TRBV19 and TRBJ1-5, is DGGITQSPKYLFRKEGQNVTLSCEQNLNHDAMYWYRQDPGQGLRLIYYSQIVNDFQKGDIAEGYSVSREKKESFPLTVTSAQKNPTAFYLCASSWRADQFYSNQPQHFGDGTRLSIL.

J is TRBJ2-2 and V is TRBV5-4; D may be TRBD1 (6 bases). The V and J ends lost 6 bases and 0 bases respectively, with 12 bases between them. Looked up from germline, CDR1 is SGHNT and CDR2 is YYREEE (reference sequence). The CDR3 has 15 amino acids. CDR3 sequence: CASTLGGTNTGELFF. CDR3 bases: TGTGCCAGCACCCTAGGGGGAACGAACACCGGGGAGCTGTTTTTT.

CDR3 sequence (DNA): TGTGCCAGCAGCGCCTTAGCGGGAGGTTACACAGATACGCAGTATTTT. Amino acid sequence: CASSALAGGYTDTQYF. J is TRBJ2-3 and V is TRBV13; 10 nucleotides match TRBD2. Germline-derived CDR1 and CDR2 are PRHDT and FYEKMQ (reference sequence). V was pared by 5 bases and J by 2 bases, with 7 bases of the junction left unmatched. This CDR3 is 16 amino acids long.

This sequence joins TRBV4-2 and TRBJ2-5, with 7 nucleotides matching TRBD2. The germline CDR1 and CDR2 sequences are LGHNA and YNFKEQ. This CDR3 region has 16 residues. V was clipped by 4 bases and J by 2 bases; unmatched bases: 10. CDR3 bases: TGTGCCAGCAGCCTAAAAGTGGCTAGCGGACAAGAGACCCAGTACTTC. Its translation: CASSLKVASGQETQYF.

The chain recombines TRBV5-4 with TRBJ2-7, with D maybe TRBD1 (6 bases). The V gene lost 0 bases and the J gene lost 7 bases, with 20 bases spanning the gap. CDR1 is SGHNT, CDR2 YYREEE, per germline (reference sequence). This CDR3 contains 16 residues. The CDR3 loop is CASSLVPRQAVVEQYF. The CDR3 nucleotides are TGTGCCAGCAGCTTGGTTCCGCGACAGGCTGTCGTGGAGCAGTACTTC. Complete variable domain (other parts from reference TRBV5-4 and TRBJ2-7): ETGVTQSPTHLIKTRGQQVTLRCSSQSGHNTVSWYQQALGQGPQFIFQYYREEENGRGNFPPRFSGLQFPNYSSELNVNALELDDSALYLCASSLVPRQAVVEQYFGPGTRLTVT.

The rearrangement links TRBV11-1 to TRBJ2-3; D is unresolved. The CDR3 loop spans 14 amino acids. Trimming removed 4 bases from V and 4 bases from J, with 12 bases in between. Germline lookup yields CDR1 SGHAT and CDR2 FQDESV (reference sequence). The CDR3 DNA reads as TGTGCCAGCAGCTCAATGCGAATCGCAGATACGCAGTATTTT. Translation: CASSSMRIADTQYF.

This clone was counted a few times. This rearrangement joins TRBV11-3 to TRBJ2-1; D gene unclear. The CDR3 has 14 amino acids. V was trimmed by 0 bases and J by 9 bases, leaving 12 bases between them. The germline gives CDR1 SGHNT, CDR2 YENEEA. The CDR3 coding sequence is TGTGCCAGCAGCTTAGATAGTAGAGGATTTGAGCAGTTCTTC. It specifies CASSLDSRGFEQFF.